This T cell receptor beta chain was identified in a study of beta chain features in type 1 diabetes. Of the isolated RNA, all was reverse transcribed, and so the sequenced material was expressed TCRB transcripts. Produced via immunoSEQ multiplex PCR; TCRdb's table is partial and in-frame only. This sample has about 900,000 clones; roughly 15% occur once, and the top ten carry 0.023%. The CDR3 length is 18 residues. With V trimmed by 5 bases and J by 2 bases, 16 bases remained unmatched. The germline CDR1 and CDR2 sequences are SNHLY and FYNNEI. The sample comprised naive CD4+ T cells from blood. This chain links TRBV2 with TRBJ2-3; 7 positions agree with TRBD1. This receptor was taken from a woman between 18 and 30 years old in good health. In nucleotides, the CDR3 is TGTGCCAGCAGTAGAAATGCAAATACAGGGGTACACACAGATACGCAGTATTTT. It specifies CASSRNANTGVHTDTQYF.